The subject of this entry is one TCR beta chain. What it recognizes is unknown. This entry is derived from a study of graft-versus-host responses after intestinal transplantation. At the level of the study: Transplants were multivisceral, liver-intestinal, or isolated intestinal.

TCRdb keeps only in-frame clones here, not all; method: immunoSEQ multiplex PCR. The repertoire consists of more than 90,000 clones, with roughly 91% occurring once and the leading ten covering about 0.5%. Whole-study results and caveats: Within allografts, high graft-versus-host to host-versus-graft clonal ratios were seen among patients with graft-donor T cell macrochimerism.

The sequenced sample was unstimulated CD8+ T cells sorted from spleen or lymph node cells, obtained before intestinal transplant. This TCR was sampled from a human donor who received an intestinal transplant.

CDR3 DNA: TGCGCCAGCTCGGTTTCGCACCCTCAAGAGACCCAGTACTTC. This codes for CASSVSHPQETQYF. The chain uses TRBV10-2 and TRBJ2-5; D is undetermined. This CDR3 is 14 amino acids long. The V gene's germline CDR1 is WSHSY and CDR2 SAAADI. Deletions cut 8 bases from V and 2 bases from J, with 15 bases between.